This entry features one T cell receptor beta chain sequence. Antigen unknown. These data come from a study of shared clonotypes between healthy human individuals. Notes on the study in general: The sharing of 4.5% to 5% of naive CD4 clonotypes was seen across a few donors.

Trimming removed 5 bases from V and 2 bases from J, with 21 bases in between. The germline V gene has CDR1 SGHRS and CDR2 YFSETQ. The CDR3 length is 17 residues. CD45RO-negative cells were positively selected for CCR7, leaving out terminally differentiated effector memory CD45RA+ cells. Replicate PCRs for sorted subsets used about 200 ng DNA; this equaled 25,000 to 35,000 T cell genomes. Measured with immunoSEQ multiplex PCR; TCRdb has only the in-frame clones, and not every one. Here the sample spans hundreds of thousands of clones, about 91% being singletons. This sequence joins TRBV5-1 and TRBJ2-3; D possibly corresponds to TRBD1 (5 bases). The specimen sequenced was naive CD8+ T cells sorted from blood. The receptor comes from a man aged 25 to 40 in good health. The CDR3 loop is CASSPGVVGVTTDTQYF. The CDR3 bases are TGCGCCAGCAGTCCTGGTGTAGTAGGGGTAACCACAGATACGCAGTATTTT. The entire variable domain, with the rest obtained from reference TRBV5-1 and TRBJ2-3, is as follows: KAGVTQTPRYLIKTRGQQVTLSCSPISGHRSVSWYQQTPGQGLQFLFEYFSETQRNKGNFPGRFSGRQFSNSRSEMNVSTLELGDSALYLCASSPGVVGVTTDTQYFGPGTRLTVL.